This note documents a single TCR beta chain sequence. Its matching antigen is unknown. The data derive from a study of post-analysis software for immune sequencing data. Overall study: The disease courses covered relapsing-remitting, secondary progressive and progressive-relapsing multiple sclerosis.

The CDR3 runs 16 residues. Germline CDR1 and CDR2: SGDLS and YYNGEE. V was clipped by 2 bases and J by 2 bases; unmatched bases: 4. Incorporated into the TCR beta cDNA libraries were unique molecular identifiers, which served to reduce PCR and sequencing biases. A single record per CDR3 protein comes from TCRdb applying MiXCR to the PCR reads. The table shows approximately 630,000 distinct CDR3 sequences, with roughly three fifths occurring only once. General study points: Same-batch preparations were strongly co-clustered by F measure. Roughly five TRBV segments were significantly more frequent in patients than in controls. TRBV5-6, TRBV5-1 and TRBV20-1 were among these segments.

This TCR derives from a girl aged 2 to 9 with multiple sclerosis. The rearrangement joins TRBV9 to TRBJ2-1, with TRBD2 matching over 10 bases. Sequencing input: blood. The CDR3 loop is CASSVPAGGAYNEQFF. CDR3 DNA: TGTGCCAGCAGCGTCCCAGCGGGGGGGGCCTACAATGAGCAGTTCTTC.